These T cell receptor beta chains were read from a single sample in a study of T cell responses to AZD1222 COVID-19 vaccine. Generated by immunoSEQ multiplex PCR, the TCRdb table keeps only in-frame clones and is missing some. The sample consists of around 120,000 clones, almost 90% of them appearing once. The material was peripheral blood, obtained on day 0 of AZD1222 vaccination. These receptors were obtained from an adult in good health. Both conserved end residues are part of each CDR3. A D gene is named only where the DNA matches it firmly. Where a row states a size, it is once, few, many or the class of an expanded clone; other rows omit it.

d_gene,abundance,j_gene,v_gene,CDR3aa,CDR3nt
NA,NA,TRBJ1-4,TRBV5-6,CASSTQDRDVAEKLFF,TGTGCCAGCAGCACACAGGATCGCGACGTCGCGGAAAAACTGTTTTTT
NA,NA,TRBJ2-7,TRBV2,CASRRDGVYYEQYF,TGTGCCAGCAGACGGGACGGAGTCTACTACGAGCAGTACTTC
NA,NA,TRBJ1-2,TRBV15,CATSSPLIYGYTF,TGTGCCACCAGCAGCCCCCTAATCTATGGCTACACCTTC
TRBD1,NA,TRBJ2-1,TRBV9,CASSVQWAWGTANKQFF,TGTGCCAGCAGCGTACAGTGGGCCTGGGGGACAGCTAACAAGCAGTTCTTC
NA,NA,TRBJ2-6,TRBV7-9,CASSLLAGAGANVLTF,TGTGCCAGCAGCTTACTCGCTGGGGCTGGGGCCAACGTCCTGACTTTC
TRBD1,NA,TRBJ2-3,TRBV5-5,CASSSRPGQGTDTQYF,TGTGCCAGCAGCTCCCGGCCGGGACAGGGCACAGATACGCAGTATTTT
TRBD1,once,TRBJ2-5,TRBV30,CAWSAGGAETQYF,TGTGCCTGGAGTGCAGGGGGCGCGGAGACCCAGTACTTC
NA,once,TRBJ1-6,TRBV18,CASSVDSWKSPLHF,TGTGCCAGCTCCGTGGACAGTTGGAAGTCACCCCTCCACTTT
TRBD1,NA,TRBJ1-6,TRBV6-5,CASVGQGFSPLHF,TGTGCCAGCGTGGGACAGGGCTTTTCACCCCTCCACTTT
TRBD2,NA,TRBJ2-1,TRBV29-1,CSVDGGGGNEQFF,TGCAGCGTTGATGGCGGGGGGGGCAATGAGCAGTTCTTC
TRBD1,NA,TRBJ1-1,TRBV27,CASSWTGNTEAFF,TGTGCCAGCAGTTGGACAGGGAACACTGAAGCTTTCTTT
TRBD2,NA,TRBJ2-1,TRBV19,CATRLAGGYNEQFF,TGTGCCACCCGACTAGCGGGGGGATACAATGAGCAGTTCTTC
NA,NA,TRBJ2-1,TRBV27,CATRGVRVYNEQFF,TGTGCCACCCGAGGGGTCCGAGTTTACAATGAGCAGTTCTTC
NA,NA,TRBJ1-4,TRBV20-1,CSATGNEKLFF,TGCAGTGCTACGGGTAATGAAAAACTGTTTTTT
NA,NA,TRBJ2-1,TRBV18,CASSPLLGRGKNNEQFF,TGTGCCAGCTCACCACTCCTCGGCAGGGGAAAAAACAATGAGCAGTTCTTC
NA,once,TRBJ1-1,TRBV18,CASSPSGDTEAFF,TGTGCCAGCTCACCCTCAGGTGACACTGAAGCTTTCTTT
TRBD2,NA,TRBJ2-3,TRBV5-1,CASSYGLAGGLGGTDTQYF,TGCGCCAGCAGCTACGGACTAGCGGGAGGGTTAGGGGGGACAGATACGCAGTATTTT
NA,once,TRBJ1-5,TRBV3-1/TRBV3-2,CASSQVGANQPQHF,TGTGCCAGCAGCCAGGTAGGGGCAAATCAGCCCCAGCATTTT
NA,NA,TRBJ1-2,TRBV28,CATATRNYGYTF,TGTGCCACCGCTACCCGAAACTATGGCTACACCTTC
NA,NA,TRBJ1-1,TRBV5-1,CASSLVAGANTEAFF,TGCGCCAGCAGCTTGGTAGCAGGGGCGAACACTGAAGCTTTCTTT
NA,NA,TRBJ2-1,TRBV10-3,CAISGSQGTYNEQFF,TGTGCCATCAGTGGGAGTCAGGGGACCTACAATGAGCAGTTCTTC
NA,NA,TRBJ1-5,TRBV24-1,CATSEDGTAQPQHF,TGTGCCACCAGTGAGGACGGAACGGCCCAGCCCCAGCATTTT
TRBD2,NA,TRBJ2-1,TRBV3-1/TRBV3-2,CASSRTSGRINEQFF,TGTGCCAGCAGCCGGACTAGCGGGAGGATCAATGAGCAGTTCTTC
NA,NA,TRBJ1-1,TRBV6-2/TRBV6-3,CASSYPGNTEAFF,TGTGCCAGCAGTTACCCAGGGAACACTGAAGCTTTCTTT
NA,NA,TRBJ1-5,TRBV19,CASSIGTYQPQHF,TGTGCCAGTAGTATTGGGACGTACCAGCCCCAGCATTTT
NA,NA,TRBJ1-6,TRBV7-2,CASSLASSQLDSPLHF,TGTGCCAGCAGCTTGGCAAGCTCTCAATTGGATTCACCCCTCCACTTT
NA,NA,TRBJ2-7,TRBV15,CATSPRGVRDEQYF,TGTGCCACCAGCCCCCGGGGAGTCCGGGACGAGCAGTACTTC
NA,NA,TRBJ1-5,TRBV7-2,CASSPRAGIGQPQHF,TGTGCCAGCTCCCCTAGGGCGGGGATTGGCCAGCCCCAGCATTTT
TRBD1,NA,TRBJ1-2,TRBV30,CASPRTGNYGYTF,TGTGCCTCCCCCCGGACAGGGAACTATGGCTACACCTTC
TRBD1,once,TRBJ2-1,TRBV18,CASSPPGTGDNEQFF,TGTGCCAGCTCACCACCCGGGACAGGGGACAATGAGCAGTTCTTC
TRBD1,NA,TRBJ2-5,TRBV5-1,CASSPGTARGTQYF,TGCGCCAGCAGCCCAGGGACAGCAAGGGGGACCCAGTACTTC
TRBD1,NA,TRBJ2-7,TRBV11-2,CASSFGQGSSYEQYF,TGTGCCAGCAGCTTTGGACAGGGGAGTAGCTACGAGCAGTACTTC
TRBD1,NA,TRBJ2-1,TRBV6-2/TRBV6-3,CASSYSTGAGDEQFF,TGTGCCAGCAGTTACTCGACAGGGGCTGGGGATGAGCAGTTCTTC
NA,NA,TRBJ2-5,TRBV10-3,CAIMGGPTETQYF,TGTGCCATCATGGGGGGCCCCACAGAGACCCAGTACTTC
TRBD2,once,TRBJ2-7,TRBV20-1,CSASPSGGPYEQYF,TGCAGTGCTAGTCCCAGCGGGGGTCCCTACGAGCAGTACTTC
NA,NA,TRBJ1-1,TRBV7-2,CASGRGGTQVTEAFF,TGTGCCAGCGGGCGCGGGGGGACTCAAGTCACTGAAGCTTTCTTT
NA,NA,TRBJ1-2,TRBV7-2,CASSLSQVSGYTF,TGTGCCAGCAGCTTATCCCAGGTATCTGGCTACACCTTC
NA,NA,TRBJ1-2,TRBV18,CASSPVGEGYTF,TGTGCCAGCTCACCAGTGGGAGAGGGCTACACCTTC
TRBD2,NA,TRBJ2-5,TRBV7-2,CASSTRTSRVGTQYF,TGTGCCAGCAGCACTCGGACTAGCAGGGTCGGGACCCAGTACTTC
NA,NA,TRBJ2-3,TRBV9,CASSSIGVPRTDTQYF,TGTGCCAGCAGCTCCATTGGGGTCCCTCGCACAGATACGCAGTATTTT
TRBD1,NA,TRBJ2-1,TRBV15,CATSRDLGNRGQYNEQFF,TGTGCCACCAGCAGAGATCTAGGGAACAGGGGGCAATACAATGAGCAGTTCTTC
NA,NA,TRBJ2-1,TRBV30,CAWSNRQKPYNEQFF,TGTGCCTGGAGTAACCGACAGAAACCCTACAATGAGCAGTTCTTC
TRBD2,NA,TRBJ2-1,TRBV7-8,CASSLGTPSGGVYEQFF,TGTGCCAGCAGCTTAGGAACCCCTAGCGGGGGGGTGTATGAGCAGTTCTTC
NA,NA,TRBJ1-1,TRBV7-3,CASSKNRELGTEAFF,TGTGCCAGCAGCAAAAACAGGGAATTGGGGACTGAAGCTTTCTTT
TRBD2,NA,TRBJ2-1,TRBV3-1/TRBV3-2,CASSQGTSGSFREQFF,TGTGCCAGCAGCCAAGGGACTAGCGGGTCCTTCAGGGAGCAGTTCTTC
NA,NA,TRBJ1-5,TRBV18,CASSPPGYSNQPQHF,TGTGCCAGCTCACCACCAGGTTATAGCAATCAGCCCCAGCATTTT